Included here is one T cell receptor beta chain sequence, with context. In its sample, this clonotype comes out as medium-sized (0.01 to 0.1%). This receptor's antigen is unknown. Per-base quality was not reported, and no clone a single base away is much larger than it. CDR1 and CDR2 are read off the germline V gene as MNHEY and SVGAGI. V is cut by 7 bases and J by 5 bases, and the space between the germline ends is 12 bases. Counted from cysteine to phenylalanine, this CDR3 has 13 amino acids. The retained sequence is limited to the CDR3, 39 bases, with the frame set at the first base. This specimen comes from a study of patients with pleural tuberculosis (dated by TCRdb to 2013 to 2014). Sequencing was performed on an Illumina Genome Analyzer IIx. The public reads were reanalyzed by TCRdb: fastp trimming at Q25, MiXCR alignment, in-frame beta chains only. Here each entry gathers all rows of one CDR3 protein and keeps the most common genes and DNA. The sample includes around 54,000 distinct CDR3 sequences, with about 7.3% observed a single time. The top ten clones comprise 16% of the sample.

The sequence came from a human donor with pleural tuberculosis. The sequence joins TRBV6-5 to TRBJ1-5; no D gene is confidently identified. The DNA reads as follows: TGTGCCAGCAATTCTGGGGATTATCAGCCCCAGCATTTT. It translates as CASNSGDYQPQHF.